One sample yielded the 11 T cell receptor beta chains listed below, sequenced in a study of response to subunit inactivated influenza vaccine. TCRdb passed the RT-PCR reads through MiXCR, listing each CDR3 protein once. This table has hundreds of thousands of distinct CDR3 sequences, about 11% appearing once. The starting material was PBMCs from blood, obtained on the day of vaccination. Receptors were obtained from a man aged 50-59 years who received an inactivated influenza vaccine.

The table lists this clonotype with a few counts. This chain uses TRBV13 with TRBJ2-7, with 7 bases lining up with TRBD1. The CDR3 length is 12 residues. Germline V gene sequence: CDR1 PRHDT, CDR2 FYEKMQ (reference sequence). Trimming cost V 6 bases and J 6 bases; bases outside gene matches: 5. CDR3: CASSQTGIEQYF. CDR3 nucleotide sequence: TGTGCCAGCAGTCAGACAGGGATCGAGCAGTACTTC.

The chain carries TRBV20-1 and TRBJ2-7; 13 nucleotides agree with TRBD2. The germline V gene has CDR1 DFQATT and CDR2 SNEGSKA (reference sequence). The V segment lost 3 bases and the J segment 0 bases; nucleotides outside the gene matches: 8. The CDR3 sequence is 17 residues long. CDR3 coding DNA: TGCAGTGCTAGTCGGACTAGCGGGGGATGGAGCTCCTACGAGCAGTACTTC. Protein sequence: CSASRTSGGWSSYEQYF.

The J gene is TRBJ1-2, the V gene TRBV18; 7 nucleotides match TRBD1. This CDR3 is built from 14 residues. Germline V gene sequence: CDR1 KGHSH, CDR2 LQKENI. The ends lost 3 bases at V and 4 bases at J; junction bases unmatched: 5. CDR3 region: CASSPRGQTYGYTF. The CDR3, as DNA: TGTGCCAGCTCACCGCGGGGACAGACCTATGGCTACACCTTC. The full variable domain, in which reference TRBV18 and TRBJ1-2 provide the parts outside the CDR3, is NAGVMQNPRHLVRRRGQEARLRCSPMKGHSHVYWYRQLPEEGLKFMVYLQKENIIDESGMPKERFSAEFPKEGPSILRIQQVVRGDSAAYFCASSPRGQTYGYTFGSGTRLTVV.

This clonotype was picked up many times. J is TRBJ2-1 and V is TRBV24-1; the D gene is possibly TRBD2 (6 bases). Germline V gene sequence: CDR1 KGHDR, CDR2 SFDVKD. The CDR3 length is 17 residues. The V gene lost 2 bases and the J gene lost 0 bases, with 13 bases spanning the gap. CDR3 protein: CATSDSGGKGSYNEQFF. The CDR3 coding sequence is TGTGCCACCAGTGATTCCGGGGGAAAGGGCTCCTACAATGAGCAGTTCTTC.

Many counts were recorded for this clonotype. The chain carries TRBV12-3 or TRBV12-4 and TRBJ2-1; 10 bases line up with TRBD2. The CDR3 sequence is 16 residues long. Unmatched junction bases numbered 5, after V lost 4 bases and J lost 2 bases. Written as DNA, the CDR3 is TGTGCCAGCAGTTCTAAAGCGGGAGGGCCCTACAATGAGCAGTTCTTC. As protein: CASSSKAGGPYNEQFF.

The genes are TRBV4-2 and TRBJ2-4, with D maybe TRBD1 (6 bases). In germline, CDR1 is LGHNA, CDR2 YNFKEQ. V lost 0 bases to trimming and J lost 0 bases, with 15 bases between them. The CDR3 extends over 18 amino acids. CDR3 protein: CASSQDFRTVAAKNIQYF. The CDR3 DNA reads TGTGCCAGCAGCCAAGACTTTCGGACAGTTGCAGCCAAAAACATTCAGTACTTC.

This clonotype has at least ten counts. J is TRBJ2-3 and V is TRBV6-5; either TRBD1 or TRBD2 may fit D (5 bases each). CDR3 length equals 15 residues. Germline V CDR1 and CDR2: MNHEY, SVGAGI. V dropped 2 bases and J dropped 1 base, with 10 bases sitting between them. The CDR3, as DNA: TGTGCCAGCAGTTACGGGGGAGCAGGCACAGATACGCAGTATTTT. This gives the protein CASSYGGAGTDTQYF.

The V and J genes are TRBV14 and TRBJ2-7, with 7 bases aligning to TRBD1. Per the germline V gene, CDR1 is SGHDN and CDR2 is FVKESK. This CDR3 has 15 residues. V trimming: 2 bases; J trimming: 3 bases; junction bases outside the gene matches: 7. CDR3 region: CASSQRQGNLYEQYF. The CDR3 DNA follows: TGTGCCAGCAGCCAACGACAGGGTAACCTCTACGAGCAGTACTTC.

This clonotype appeared a few times. The rearrangement uses TRBV4-3 and TRBJ2-3, with D hard to call. The ends were cut back, 2 bases at V and 2 bases at J, with 17 bases in the middle. The CDR3 runs 17 residues. Looked up from germline, CDR1 is LGHNA and CDR2 is YSLEER. The CDR3 coding sequence is TGCGCCAGCAGCCAACTCCACGTATCCCCCACCACAGATACGCAGTATTTT. Its translation: CASSQLHVSPTTDTQYF.

The rearrangement uses TRBV11-2 and TRBJ2-7, with D possibly matching TRBD1 (5 bases). The germline V and J ends were trimmed by 2 bases and 3 bases, with 23 bases remaining between them. The CDR3 length is 18 residues. Looked up from germline, CDR1 is SGHAT and CDR2 is FQNNGV. CDR3 coding DNA: TGTGCCAGCAGCTTACTTTGGGTAAAAACAGGCCATGGCTACGAGCAGTACTTC. This encodes CASSLLWVKTGHGYEQYF. Filled out from reference TRBV11-2 and TRBJ2-7, the complete variable domain reads EAGVAQSPRYKIIEKRQSVAFWCNPISGHATLYWYQQILGQGPKLLIQFQNNGVVDDSQLPKDRFSAERLKGVDSTLKIQPAKLEDSAVYLCASSLLWVKTGHGYEQYFGPGTRLTVT.

This clonotype was found a few times. V is TRBV7-2 and J is TRBJ2-7; 14 positions match TRBD2. The length of the CDR3 is 17 residues. V lost 3 bases, J lost 5 bases, and 9 bases stayed unmatched. Germline values: CDR1 SGHTA, CDR2 FQGNSA. The CDR3, as DNA: TGTGCCAGCAGCTTCACCCCCGGGACTAGCGGGAGAGACGAGCAGTACTTC. Translation: CASSFTPGTSGRDEQYF.